The T cell receptor beta chain under discussion was sequenced for a study of T cells after yellow fever vaccination. Broader study findings: Weaker overall was a secondary response that nonetheless peaked faster, on day 5 versus 15.

This CDR3 has 18 amino acids. The ends lost 1 base at V and 2 bases at J; junction bases unmatched: 10. In germline, CDR1 is LGHNA, CDR2 YSLEER. The TCR cDNA carried a universal primer site and UMIs from 5'RACE template switching. TCRdb passed the 5' RACE reads through MiXCR, listing each CDR3 protein once. The sample holds about 160,000 distinct CDR3 sequences, under 7.5% seen once. This clonotype was seen repeatedly, ten times or more. The antigen remains unidentified. The chain has TRBV4-3 and TRBJ1-2; 10 bases align to TRBD1. This sample comprised CD4+ T cells sorted from PBMCs, obtained about 5 days after the first yellow fever vaccination. The TCR sequence derives from a man in his late teens or twenties who received the YFV17D yellow fever vaccine. The DNA for the CDR3 is TGCGCCAGCAGCCAAGTGGGGACAGGGGTAGATGGGAACTATGGCTACACCTTC. Its protein product is CASSQVGTGVDGNYGYTF.